The clone carrying this T cell receptor (beta chain) was picked up a small number of times. Its antigen is not identified. Per germline, CDR1 ENHRY and CDR2 SYGVKD. The CDR3 is made up of 13 amino acids. Trimming removed 0 bases from V and 12 bases from J, with 12 bases in between. These data originate in a study of CD8 T cells in ankylosing spondylitis. With molecular barcodes, quantitative 5'-RACE was used to make the TCR beta libraries. TCRdb redid the calling of the 5' RACE reads with MiXCR, one entry per CDR3 protein. The sample includes approximately 540,000 distinct CDR3 sequences, about 13% of them seen just once. Findings and limits, study-wide: Seemingly characteristic of ankylosing spondylitis blood was a TCR beta motif consisting of roughly 8 highly homologous variants.

This chain links TRBV10-3 with TRBJ2-1; no clear D. The sequenced sample was blood, either unsorted or a sorted T cell fraction (not recorded which). This clonotype originated in a male donor with ankylosing spondylitis. CDR3 coding DNA: TGTGCCATCAGTGAGTCGTCAGTTGAAGGGCAGTTCTTC. Its translation is CAISESSVEGQFF.